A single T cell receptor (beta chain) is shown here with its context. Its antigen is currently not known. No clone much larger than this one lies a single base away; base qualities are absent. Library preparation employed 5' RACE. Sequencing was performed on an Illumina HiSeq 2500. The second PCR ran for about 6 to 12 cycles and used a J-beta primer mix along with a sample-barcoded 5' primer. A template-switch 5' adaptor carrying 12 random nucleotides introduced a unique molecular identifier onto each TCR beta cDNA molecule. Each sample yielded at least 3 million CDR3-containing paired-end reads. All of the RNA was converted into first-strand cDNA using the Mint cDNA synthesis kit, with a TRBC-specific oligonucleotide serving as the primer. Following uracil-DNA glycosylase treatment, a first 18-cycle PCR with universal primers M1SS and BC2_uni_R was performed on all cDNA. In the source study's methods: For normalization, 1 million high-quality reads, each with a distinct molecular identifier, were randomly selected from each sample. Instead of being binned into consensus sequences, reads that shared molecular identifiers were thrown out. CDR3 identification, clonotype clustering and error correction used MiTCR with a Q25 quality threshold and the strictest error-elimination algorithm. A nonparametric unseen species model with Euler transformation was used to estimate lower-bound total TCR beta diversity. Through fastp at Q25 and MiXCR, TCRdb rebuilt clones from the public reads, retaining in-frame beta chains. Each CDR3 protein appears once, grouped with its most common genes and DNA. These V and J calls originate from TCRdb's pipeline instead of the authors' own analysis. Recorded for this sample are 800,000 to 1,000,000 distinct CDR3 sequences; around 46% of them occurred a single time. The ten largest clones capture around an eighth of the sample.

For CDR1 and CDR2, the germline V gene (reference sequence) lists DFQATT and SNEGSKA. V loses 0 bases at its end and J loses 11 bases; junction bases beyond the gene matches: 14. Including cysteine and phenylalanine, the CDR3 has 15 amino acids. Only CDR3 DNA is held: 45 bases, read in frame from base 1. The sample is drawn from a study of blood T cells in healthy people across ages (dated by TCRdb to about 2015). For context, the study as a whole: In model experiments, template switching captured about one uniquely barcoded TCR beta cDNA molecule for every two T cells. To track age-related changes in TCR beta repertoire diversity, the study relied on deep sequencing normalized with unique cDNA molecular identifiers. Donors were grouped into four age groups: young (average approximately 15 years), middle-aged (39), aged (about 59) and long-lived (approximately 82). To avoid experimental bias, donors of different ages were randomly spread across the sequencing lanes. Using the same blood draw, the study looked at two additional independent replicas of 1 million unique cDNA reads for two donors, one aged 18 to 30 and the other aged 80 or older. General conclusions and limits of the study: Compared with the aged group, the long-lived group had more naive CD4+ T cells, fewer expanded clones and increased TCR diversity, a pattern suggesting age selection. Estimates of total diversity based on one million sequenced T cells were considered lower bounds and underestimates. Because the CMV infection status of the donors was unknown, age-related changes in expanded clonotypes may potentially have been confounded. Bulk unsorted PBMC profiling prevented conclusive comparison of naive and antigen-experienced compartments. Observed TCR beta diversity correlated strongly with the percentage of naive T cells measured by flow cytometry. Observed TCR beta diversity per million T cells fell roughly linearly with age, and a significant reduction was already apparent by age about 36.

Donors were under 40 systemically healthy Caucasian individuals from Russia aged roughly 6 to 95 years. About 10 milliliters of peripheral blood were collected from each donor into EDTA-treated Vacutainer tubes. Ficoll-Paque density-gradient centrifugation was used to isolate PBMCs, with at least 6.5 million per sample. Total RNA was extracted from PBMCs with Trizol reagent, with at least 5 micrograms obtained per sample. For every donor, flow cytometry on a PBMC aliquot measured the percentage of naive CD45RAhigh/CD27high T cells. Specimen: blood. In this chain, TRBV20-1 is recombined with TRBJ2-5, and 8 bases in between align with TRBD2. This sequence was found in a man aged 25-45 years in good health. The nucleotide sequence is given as TGCAGTGCTAGAGAAACCGGGACTAGAGGCGATGAGCAGTACTTC. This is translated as CSARETGTRGDEQYF.